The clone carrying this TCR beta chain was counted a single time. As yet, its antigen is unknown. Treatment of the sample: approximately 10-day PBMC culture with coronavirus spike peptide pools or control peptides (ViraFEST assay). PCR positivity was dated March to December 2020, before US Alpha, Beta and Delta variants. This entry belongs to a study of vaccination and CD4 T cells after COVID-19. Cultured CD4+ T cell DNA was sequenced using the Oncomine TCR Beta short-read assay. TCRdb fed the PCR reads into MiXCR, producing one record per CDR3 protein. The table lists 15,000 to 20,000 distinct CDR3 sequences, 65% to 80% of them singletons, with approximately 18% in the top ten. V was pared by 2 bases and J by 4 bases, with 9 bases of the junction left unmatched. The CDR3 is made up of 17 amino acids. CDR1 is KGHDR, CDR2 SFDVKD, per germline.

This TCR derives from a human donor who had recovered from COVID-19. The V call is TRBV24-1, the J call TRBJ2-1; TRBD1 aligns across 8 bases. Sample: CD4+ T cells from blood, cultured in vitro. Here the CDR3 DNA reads TGTGCCACCAGTGATTGGACAGGGAAGGGTCTATACAATGAGCAGTTCTTC. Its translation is CATSDWTGKGLYNEQFF.